The 8 T cell receptor beta chains given below trace back to one sample, sequenced in a study of blood T cell repertoires in COVID-19. Clones were sequenced by immunoSEQ multiplex PCR, and TCRdb holds only the in-frame ones, with some missing. The table shows some 210,000 clones, with 84% occurring only once. The sequenced sample was peripheral blood. These receptor sequences come from a woman aged 50 to 60 with active or convalescent COVID-19.

This sequence joins TRBV6-9 and TRBJ2-5; D is perhaps TRBD2 (5 bases). V shed 3 bases and J shed 0 bases, with 11 bases lying between them. Germline assignment: CDR1 MNHGY and CDR2 SVAAGI. The CDR3 extends over 15 amino acids. This CDR3 reads CASSYEPGYQETQYF. The CDR3 nucleotides are TGTGCCAGCAGTTACGAACCGGGATACCAAGAGACCCAGTACTTC.

This chain connects TRBV5-1 to TRBJ2-1, with 7 bases aligning to TRBD2. CDR1 is SGHRS and CDR2 is YFSETQ in the germline V gene. This CDR3 has 14 residues. With 4 bases clipped from V and 7 bases from J, the junction kept 8 bases outside the gene matches. DNA of the CDR3: TGCGCCAGCAGCCCCGGGGGTAGCGGGAATGAGCAGTTCTTC. Its protein product is CASSPGGSGNEQFF.

The chain uses TRBV2 and TRBJ2-2; unclear D gene. The CDR3 spans 14 residues. Trimming cost V 3 bases and J 2 bases, with 7 bases left between them. CDR1 is SNHLY, CDR2 FYNNEI, per germline. This CDR3 reads CASSDNRNTGELFF. CDR3 DNA: TGTGCCAGCAGTGATAATAGAAACACCGGGGAGCTGTTTTTT.

The V and J genes are TRBV2 and TRBJ2-7; D possibly corresponds to TRBD1 (5 bases). The germline CDR1 and CDR2 sequences are SNHLY and FYNNEI. The CDR3 runs 14 residues. V lost 7 bases, J lost 5 bases, and 18 bases lay in between. The CDR3 bases are TGTGCCAGCACCCCCGGTTCCAGGGTGGACGAGCAGTACTTC. Its translation is CASTPGSRVDEQYF.

The genes are TRBV9 and TRBJ2-3, with a weak D call TRBD2 (5 bases). CDR3 length equals 15 residues. CDR1 is SGDLS and CDR2 is YYNGEE in the germline V gene. V was shortened by 0 bases and J by 2 bases, with 10 bases between the two germline ends. CDR3 region: CASSVGPGITDTQYF. The CDR3 DNA is TGTGCCAGCAGCGTAGGCCCGGGGATCACAGATACGCAGTATTTT.

The chain links TRBV9 to TRBJ2-1, with 9 positions matching TRBD2. CDR1 and CDR2 from the germline V gene are SGDLS and YYNGEE. The CDR3 has 15 residues. J was trimmed by 6 bases and V by 0 bases; bases with no gene match: 4. The CDR3 protein is CASSVVLAGSNEQFF. The CDR3 coding sequence is TGTGCCAGCAGCGTAGTTCTAGCGGGAAGCAATGAGCAGTTCTTC.

This clone was detected only a few times. CDR3 amino acids: CASSPRTGGRETQYF. In nucleotides, the CDR3 is TGTGCCAGTAGTCCTAGGACAGGGGGCCGAGAGACCCAGTACTTC. The chain employs TRBV19 and TRBJ2-5; 11 bases align to TRBD1. CDR1 is LNHDA, CDR2 SQIVND, per germline (reference sequence). V trimming: 5 bases; J trimming: 4 bases; junction bases outside the gene matches: 6. The CDR3 runs to 15 residues.

The V call is TRBV7-2, the J call TRBJ2-3; D call uncertain. The ends were cut back, 6 bases at V and 0 bases at J, with 10 bases in the middle. Germline CDR1 reads SGHTA; CDR2 reads FQGNSA. CDR3 length: 14 amino acids. In DNA form, the CDR3 reads TGTGCCAGCAGTCGGCGGCCTAGCACAGATACGCAGTATTTT. This translates into CASSRRPSTDTQYF.